Given below is one T cell receptor (beta chain) in context. This entry is derived from a study of technical replicates of blood from several donors. TCRdb's copy holds only in-frame clones and misses some; the assay was immunoSEQ multiplex PCR. This sample has roughly 50,000 clones, with 90% to 95% found just once. Trimming took 2 bases from V and 4 from J, leaving 20 bases between them. This CDR3 is built from 17 residues. Germline V gives CDR1 SGHTA, CDR2 FQGNSA. Material for sequencing was PBMCs. V usage is TRBV7-2 and J usage is TRBJ2-5, with D maybe TRBD2 (6 bases). The clonotype originates from a human donor in good health. Some clones in this sample may be carry-over from other donors' samples. The CDR3 region has the DNA TGTGCCAGCAGCTTAAGGGAGAGGACGAGGGGAGGAGAGACCCAGTACTTC. Protein: CASSLRERTRGGETQYF.